This T cell receptor (beta chain) was sequenced for a study of T-cell memory formation after mild COVID-19. Study summary: TCR clustering was largely donor specific.

TCRdb ran MiXCR on the 5' RACE reads and lists one entry per CDR3 protein. The repertoire holds about 390,000 distinct CDR3 sequences, around 21% seen once, with approximately 13% in the top ten. This clonotype was seen many times. Trimming stripped 4 bases from V and 0 bases from J, with 9 bases between. Germline CDR1 and CDR2: SNHLY and FYNNEI. The CDR3 covers 14 residues. The sequenced sample was PBMCs or a T cell subset sorted from them (not recorded which). This receptor was identified in an adult woman who had mild COVID-19 (a few samples of this study predate the infection). Cell type and time point are not known. This sequence joins TRBV2 and TRBJ1-1; a weak D match, TRBD1 (6 bases). The CDR3: CASSAQGLNTEAFF. In DNA form, the CDR3 reads TGTGCCAGCAGTGCACAGGGTCTGAACACTGAAGCTTTCTTT.